This TCR beta chain is drawn from a study of T-cell reconstitution after alpha-beta-depleted transplantation in children. Germline V CDR1 and CDR2: SQVTM, ANQGSEA. V was trimmed by 7 bases and J by 2 bases, leaving 12 bases between them. The length of the CDR3 is 13 residues. Researchers prepared the TCRbeta library using unique molecular identifiers, the study reports. One entry per CDR3 protein, called by TCRdb with MiXCR from the PCR reads. Of some 350,000 distinct CDR3 sequences in the sample, 10% were seen once. This receptor was obtained from a human donor who donated a stem cell graft to a child with acute lymphoblastic leukemia. Sequenced material: PBMCs from the stem cell graft donor, taken from the stem cell graft. This chain uses TRBV29-1 with TRBJ1-5, with a possible D match to TRBD1 (5 bases). CDR3 sequence: CSAQMGGNQPQHF. In DNA form, the CDR3 reads TGCAGCGCCCAGATGGGGGGCAATCAGCCCCAGCATTTT.